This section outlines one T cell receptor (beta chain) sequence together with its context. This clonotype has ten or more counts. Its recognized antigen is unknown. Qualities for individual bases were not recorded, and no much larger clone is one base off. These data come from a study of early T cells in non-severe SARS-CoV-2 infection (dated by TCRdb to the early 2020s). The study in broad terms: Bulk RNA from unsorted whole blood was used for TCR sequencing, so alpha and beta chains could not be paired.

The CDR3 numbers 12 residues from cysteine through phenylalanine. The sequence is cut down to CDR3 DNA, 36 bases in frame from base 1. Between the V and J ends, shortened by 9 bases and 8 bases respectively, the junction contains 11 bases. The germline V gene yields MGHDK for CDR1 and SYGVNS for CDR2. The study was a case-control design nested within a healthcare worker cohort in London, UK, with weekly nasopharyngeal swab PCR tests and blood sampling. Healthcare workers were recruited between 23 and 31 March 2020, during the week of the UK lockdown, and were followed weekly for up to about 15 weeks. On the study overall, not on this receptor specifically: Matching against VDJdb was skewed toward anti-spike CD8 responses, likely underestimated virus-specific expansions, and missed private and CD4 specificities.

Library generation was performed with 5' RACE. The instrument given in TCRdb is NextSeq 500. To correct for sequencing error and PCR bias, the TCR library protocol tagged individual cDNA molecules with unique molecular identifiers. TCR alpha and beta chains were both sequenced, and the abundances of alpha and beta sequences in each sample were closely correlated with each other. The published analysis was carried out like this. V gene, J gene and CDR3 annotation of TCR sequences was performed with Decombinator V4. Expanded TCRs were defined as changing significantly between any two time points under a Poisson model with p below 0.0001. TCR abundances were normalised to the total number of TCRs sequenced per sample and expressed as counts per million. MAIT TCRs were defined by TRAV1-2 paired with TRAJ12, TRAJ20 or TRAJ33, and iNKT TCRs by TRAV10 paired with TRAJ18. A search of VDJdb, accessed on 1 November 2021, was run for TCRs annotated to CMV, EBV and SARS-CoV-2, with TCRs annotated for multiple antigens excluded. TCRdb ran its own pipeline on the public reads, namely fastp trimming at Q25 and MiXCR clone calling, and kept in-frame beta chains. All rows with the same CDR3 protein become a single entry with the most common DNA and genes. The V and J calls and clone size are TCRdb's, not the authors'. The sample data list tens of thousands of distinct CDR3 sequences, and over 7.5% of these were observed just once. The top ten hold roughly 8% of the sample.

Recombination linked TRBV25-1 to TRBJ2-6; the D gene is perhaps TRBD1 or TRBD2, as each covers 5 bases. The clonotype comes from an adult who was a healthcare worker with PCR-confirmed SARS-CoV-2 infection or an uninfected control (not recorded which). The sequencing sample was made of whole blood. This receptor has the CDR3 CASAGGSNVLTF. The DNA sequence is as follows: TGTGCCAGTGCTGGGGGTTCCAACGTCCTGACTTTC.